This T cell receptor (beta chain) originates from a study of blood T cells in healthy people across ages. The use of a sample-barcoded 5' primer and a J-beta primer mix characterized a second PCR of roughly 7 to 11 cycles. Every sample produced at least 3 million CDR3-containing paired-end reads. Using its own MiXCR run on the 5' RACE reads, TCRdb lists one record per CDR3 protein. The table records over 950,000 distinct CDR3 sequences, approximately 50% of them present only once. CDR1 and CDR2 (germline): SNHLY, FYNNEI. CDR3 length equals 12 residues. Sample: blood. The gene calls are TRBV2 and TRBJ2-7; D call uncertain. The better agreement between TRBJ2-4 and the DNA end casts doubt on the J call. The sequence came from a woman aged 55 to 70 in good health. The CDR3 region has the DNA TGTGCCAGCAGTTTGGAGAAAAACATTCAGTACTTC. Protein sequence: CASSLEKNIQYF.